One and the same sample provided the 25 T cell receptor beta chains below, sequenced in a study of memory B cells and T cells in multiple sclerosis. Clones were read by immunoSEQ multiplex PCR, and TCRdb kept only the in-frame ones, dropping some. The table includes some 7,000 clones, roughly 61% detected once. The sequenced sample was memory (CD45RO+) CD8+ T cells from blood. The receptor source for this set is a human donor with multiple sclerosis.

This chain joins TRBV27 and TRBJ2-7, with TRBD2 identical over 12 bases. V lost 10 bases and J lost 2; bases outside the gene matches: 3. From germline, CDR1 is MNHEY and CDR2 SMNVEV (reference sequence). This CDR3 has 13 residues. CDR3 amino acids: CATLAGGPYEQYF. The CDR3 DNA reads as TGTGCCACCCTAGCGGGAGGGCCCTACGAGCAGTACTTC.

By share, this clone counts as medium-sized. The chain is built from TRBV6-4 and TRBJ2-3; 10 nucleotides match TRBD2. The V gene's germline CDR1 is MRHNA and CDR2 SNTAGT. With V trimmed by 10 bases and J by 2 bases, 9 bases remained unmatched. The CDR3 extends over 15 amino acids. The CDR3 reads CATTPSGGATDTQYF. In DNA, the CDR3 is TGTGCCACCACCCCAAGCGGGGGGGCCACAGATACGCAGTATTTT.

The genes are TRBV11-2 and TRBJ2-5; maybe TRBD2 (6 bases). The CDR3 sequence is 13 residues long. Germline assignment: CDR1 SGHAT and CDR2 FQNNGV. Trimming stripped 3 bases from V and 5 bases from J, with 10 bases between. CDR3 sequence: CASSFWGVETQYF. Written as DNA, the CDR3 is TGTGCCAGCAGCTTTTGGGGGGTCGAGACCCAGTACTTC.

This chain joins TRBV2 and TRBJ2-7; 11 bases are a match to TRBD2. The CDR3 runs to 16 residues. Per germline, CDR1 SNHLY and CDR2 FYNNEI. The V and J ends lost 7 bases and 0 bases, in that order; junction bases with no gene match: 8. CDR3 DNA: TGTGCCAGCATAAGACCCGGGACTAGCGGCTCCTACGAGCAGTACTTC. Encoded protein: CASIRPGTSGSYEQYF.

The J gene is TRBJ2-3, the V gene TRBV5-4; D ambiguous. CDR1 SGHNT and CDR2 YYREEE come from the germline V gene (reference sequence). The CDR3 spans 16 residues. V lost 0 bases and J lost 1, with 12 bases in between. The CDR3 loop is CASSLGNRPRTDTQYF. The CDR3 region has the DNA TGTGCCAGCAGCTTGGGGAACAGACCACGCACAGATACGCAGTATTTT. Complete variable domain (other parts from reference TRBV5-4 and TRBJ2-3): ETGVTQSPTHLIKTRGQQVTLRCSSQSGHNTVSWYQQALGQGPQFIFQYYREEENGRGNFPPRFSGLQFPNYSSELNVNALELDDSALYLCASSLGNRPRTDTQYFGPGTRLTVL.

The chain employs TRBV6-5 and TRBJ2-5; 9 bases align to TRBD2. From germline, CDR1 is MNHEY and CDR2 SVGAGI. J lost 3 bases, V lost 2 bases, and 4 bases had no gene match. This CDR3 spans 15 amino acids. The CDR3, as DNA: TGTGCCAGCAGTTACCGGCGGGAGGGGGAAGAGACCCAGTACTTC. Translating it yields CASSYRREGEETQYF.

The chain has TRBV9 and TRBJ1-2; 8 nucleotides agree with TRBD1. The CDR3 extends over 15 amino acids. From germline, CDR1 is SGDLS and CDR2 YYNGEE. V gave up 4 bases and J gave up 2 bases; unmatched junction bases: 7. The CDR3 DNA reads as TGTGCCAGCAGCCCAAGGACAGGGACCAACTATGGCTACACCTTC. It translates to CASSPRTGTNYGYTF.

This chain joins TRBV5-5 and TRBJ2-6; maybe TRBD2 (5 bases). Germline values: CDR1 SGHKS, CDR2 YYEKEE (reference sequence). V lost 4 bases to trimming and J lost 0 bases, with 11 bases between them. The CDR3 is 16 amino acids. The CDR3 is CASSQDRDSGANVLTF. The DNA of the CDR3 is TGTGCCAGCAGCCAGGACCGGGACTCTGGGGCCAACGTCCTGACTTTC.

This chain links TRBV4-2 with TRBJ2-2; TRBD2 aligns across 9 bases. Germline CDR1 is LGHNA and CDR2 is YNFKEQ. The V gene end was trimmed by 1 base and the J gene end by 3 bases; junction bases not matched to a gene: 0. CDR3 length: 15 residues. CDR3 in DNA: TGTGCCAGCAGCCAAGGACTAGCGGACACCGGGGAGCTGTTTTTT. It translates to CASSQGLADTGELFF.

The gene calls are TRBV6-1 and TRBJ2-7; 7 positions match TRBD1. V dropped 5 bases and J dropped 2; count of bases not matched to a gene: 6. CDR3 size: 14 residues. Germline V gene lookup returns CDR1 MNHNS and CDR2 SASEGT. The CDR3 nucleotides read TGTGCCAGCAGTATCCGGGACAGCACCTACGAGCAGTACTTC. It yields the protein CASSIRDSTYEQYF.

CDR3 sequence (DNA): TGTGCCAGCAGCTTAGCGGACAGGGGGCCAGAGACCCAGTACTTC. Its protein is CASSLADRGPETQYF. This chain connects TRBV11-3 to TRBJ2-5; 11 nucleotides match TRBD1. Germline CDR1 is SGHNT and CDR2 is YENEEA. The CDR3 covers 15 residues. Trimming at V came to 1 base and at J to 4 bases, leaving 2 bases not matched to a gene. The whole variable domain, remainder taken from reference TRBV11-3 and TRBJ2-5, is EAGVVQSPRYKIIEKKQPVAFWCNPISGHNTLYWYLQNLGQGPELLIRYENEEAVDDSQLPKDRFSAERLKGVDSTLKIQPAELGDSAVYLCASSLADRGPETQYFGPGTRLLVL.

The chain uses TRBV11-2 and TRBJ2-2; TRBD2 is a possible D gene (6 bases). The ends were cut back, 1 base at V and 6 bases at J, with 15 bases in the middle. This CDR3 is 16 amino acids long. The germline gives CDR1 SGHAT, CDR2 FQNNGV. CDR3 region: CASSLVHPSVAGELFF. The CDR3 DNA sequence: TGTGCCAGCAGCTTAGTTCATCCTAGCGTGGCCGGGGAGCTGTTTTTT.

This clone was counted once. The V and J genes are TRBV9 and TRBJ2-3; D is unclear. The CDR3 has 15 residues. CDR1 is SGDLS, CDR2 YYNGEE, per germline. The V gene lost 1 base and the J gene lost 2 bases, with 11 bases spanning the gap. The CDR3 here is CASSVYQAPTDTQYF. CDR3 DNA: TGTGCCAGCAGCGTATACCAGGCCCCCACAGATACGCAGTATTTT.

The J gene is TRBJ2-3, the V gene TRBV28; 9 bases line up with TRBD2. This CDR3 is built from 17 residues. Germline assignment: CDR1 MDHEN and CDR2 SYDVKM. V trimming: 5 bases; J trimming: 2 bases; junction bases outside the gene matches: 11. CDR3 residues: CASSLVQPSGITDTQYF. The CDR3 DNA follows: TGTGCCAGCAGTCTGGTCCAACCTAGCGGGATCACAGATACGCAGTATTTT.

V usage is TRBV6-5 and J usage is TRBJ1-5, with D unresolved. The CDR3 extends over 15 amino acids. Per the germline V gene, CDR1 is MNHEY and CDR2 is SVGAGI. V lost 5 bases and J 0 bases, leaving 11 bases between the germline ends. CDR3 loop: CASSRRENSNQPQHF. In nucleotides, the CDR3 is TGTGCCAGCAGTAGGCGGGAGAATAGCAATCAGCCCCAGCATTTT.

The J gene is TRBJ2-1, the V gene TRBV6-1, with TRBD2 identical over 10 bases. This CDR3 spans 15 amino acids. Germline CDR1 MNHNS, CDR2 SASEGT. After removal of 3 bases from V and 9 bases from J, the junction contained 8 bases not matched to a gene. CDR3 DNA sequence: TGTGCCAGCAGTGACCTAGCGGGGGTCTCGTCTGAGCAGTTCTTC. It yields the protein CASSDLAGVSSEQFF.

The J gene is TRBJ2-3, the V gene TRBV28, with 10 bases aligning to TRBD2. After removal of 5 bases from V and 1 base from J, the junction contained 6 bases not matched to a gene. Germline CDR1 is MDHEN and CDR2 is SYDVKM. CDR3 size: 16 residues. The CDR3 loop reads CASSGPGTSGTDTQYF. DNA for the CDR3: TGTGCCAGCAGTGGCCCCGGGACTAGCGGCACAGATACGCAGTATTTT.

The V gene is TRBV6-4, the J gene TRBJ2-2; 11 bases are a match to TRBD2. J lost 2 bases, V lost 3 bases, and 5 bases had no gene match. There are 17 residues in the CDR3. CDR1 is MRHNA, CDR2 SNTAGT, per germline. CDR3 in DNA: TGTGCCAGCAGTGATAGCGGACTAGCGGGCAACACCGGGGAGCTGTTTTTT. Residues: CASSDSGLAGNTGELFF.

The chain combines TRBV11-2 with TRBJ2-7, with D tentatively TRBD1 (6 bases). V was cut by 4 bases and J by 3 bases, with 16 bases left in between. The CDR3 has 15 amino acids. CDR1 SGHAT and CDR2 FQNNGV come from the germline V gene. The CDR3 coding sequence is TGTGCCAGCAGCTCCAGATCGACAGGTTTCTACGAGCAGTACTTC. Protein sequence: CASSSRSTGFYEQYF.

This clone ranks as medium-sized (0.01 to 0.1%). The gene calls are TRBV30 and TRBJ2-2, with 9 bases identical to TRBD2. With V trimmed by 0 bases and J by 5 bases, 4 bases remained unmatched. The CDR3 covers 15 residues. CDR1 is GTSNPN and CDR2 is SVGIG in the germline V gene (reference sequence). The chain's CDR3 is CAWSVRTSDTGELFF. CDR3 DNA: TGTGCCTGGAGTGTTAGGACTAGCGATACCGGGGAGCTGTTTTTT.

This clone is medium-sized (0.01 to 0.1%) within its sample. The gene calls are TRBV7-6 and TRBJ1-2; possibly TRBD1 for D (5 bases). The CDR3 sequence is 12 residues long. V shed 10 bases and J shed 8 bases, with 17 bases lying between them. Germline assignment: CDR1 SGHVS and CDR2 FNYEAQ. In DNA, the CDR3 is TGTGCCATAGGCGGGACCGGTATAGGCTACACCTTC. This sequence encodes CAIGGTGIGYTF.

V gene TRBV30 combines with J gene TRBJ2-5; tentatively, D is TRBD1 (8 bases). The closer fit of TRBJ2-7 to the DNA end suggests the J call may be wrong. The germline CDR1 and CDR2 sequences are GTSNPN and SVGIG (reference sequence). This CDR3 comprises 14 residues. CDR3 sequence reads: CAWSVGQGGNEQYF. The CDR3 DNA sequence: TGTGCCTGGAGTGTAGGACAGGGAGGGAACGAGCAGTACTTC.

The chain is built from TRBV18 and TRBJ2-7; TRBD1 might be the D (6 bases). CDR1 and CDR2 from the germline V gene are KGHSH and LQKENI. There are 14 residues in the CDR3. V was clipped by 3 bases and J by 7 bases, with 16 bases between them. DNA for the CDR3: TGTGCCAGCTCACCCCGGACAGCAATTCAAGAGCAGTACTTC. The encoded protein is CASSPRTAIQEQYF.

Sample share makes this clone medium-sized. The rearrangement uses TRBV27 and TRBJ2-6, with TRBD1 identical over 7 bases. The V gene end was trimmed by 3 bases and the J gene end by 12 bases; junction bases not matched to a gene: 8. Germline lookup yields CDR1 MNHEY and CDR2 SMNVEV (reference sequence). This CDR3 has 14 residues. CDR3 sequence reads: CASSLYDRESVLTF. DNA for the CDR3: TGTGCCAGCAGTTTGTACGACAGGGAAAGCGTCCTGACTTTC.

The V gene is TRBV6-5, the J gene TRBJ2-7; TRBD2 is a possible D gene (5 bases). Per the germline V gene, CDR1 is MNHEY and CDR2 is SVGAGI. The CDR3 length is 14 residues. Trimming stripped 2 bases from V and 0 bases from J, with 8 bases between. CDR3 DNA sequence: TGTGCCAGCAGTTACCGAGGACTCTCCTACGAGCAGTACTTC. Translation gives CASSYRGLSYEQYF.